What follows are 18 T cell receptor beta chains derived from one specimen sequenced in a study of T cells after yellow fever vaccination. TCRdb passed the 5' RACE reads through MiXCR, listing each CDR3 protein once. The sample consists of about 320,000 distinct CDR3 sequences, around a tenth of them appearing once. The sample here was CD4+ T cells sorted from PBMCs, taken 45 days after the yellow fever booster vaccination. The receptors shown here come from a man in his late teens or twenties who received the YFV17D yellow fever vaccine.

This clonotype was counted a few times. The chain recombines TRBV29-1 with TRBJ2-1, with TRBD1 identical over 7 bases. The CDR3 has 11 amino acids. Germline loops: CDR1 SQVTM, CDR2 ANQGSEA. V dropped 4 bases and J dropped 7; count of bases not matched to a gene: 1. CDR3 coding DNA: TGCAGCGTTGGCAGGGGGAATGAGCAGTTCTTC. Translation gives CSVGRGNEQFF.

This clonotype occurred many times. V usage is TRBV7-2 and J usage is TRBJ2-7, with 9 bases aligning to TRBD1. CDR1 is SGHTA, CDR2 FQGNSA, per germline. This CDR3 is 13 amino acids long. J was trimmed by 4 bases and V by 5 bases; bases with no gene match: 3. The CDR3 nucleotides are TGTGCCAGCAGCCGGGACAGGGTATACGAGCAGTACTTC. Its translation: CASSRDRVYEQYF.

This clonotype has a count of ten or more. CDR3 sequence (DNA): TGTGCCAGCAGCTTGGGGACTGGGTGGGGAGATACGCAGTATTTT. Translation: CASSLGTGWGDTQYF. This chain joins TRBV5-5 and TRBJ2-3; possible D gene TRBD2, 5 bases. The CDR3 is made up of 15 amino acids. V lost 0 bases to trimming and J lost 5 bases, with 13 bases between them. Per germline, CDR1 SGHKS and CDR2 YYEKEE (reference sequence).

This clonotype was counted a single time. One junction end does not reproduce the germline sequence, and a read error may be involved. The chain links TRBV5-1 to TRBJ2-3, with D unclear. The V gene's germline CDR1 is SGHRS and CDR2 YFSETQ. The length of the CDR3 is 16 residues. The CDR3 is CASSLQVAGLTDTQCF. The DNA for the CDR3 is TGCGCCAGCAGCTTGCAAGTAGCCGGGCTCACAGATACGCAGTGTTTT.

This clonotype was observed many times. The genes are TRBV4-3 and TRBJ2-4; TRBD1 might be the D (5 bases). The CDR3 loop spans 17 amino acids. V lost 0 bases and J 8 bases, leaving 20 bases between the germline ends. Germline CDR1 reads LGHNA; CDR2 reads YSLEER. In DNA form, the CDR3 reads TGCGCCAGCAGCCAAGATCCTAGGCAGGGTGAGGCTCACATTCAGTACTTC. Translated: CASSQDPRQGEAHIQYF.

J is TRBJ1-2 and V is TRBV18; D is possibly TRBD1 (5 bases). With 6 bases removed from V and 4 bases from J, the gap between germline ends came to 15 bases. The CDR3 length is 14 residues. Germline CDR1 KGHSH, CDR2 LQKENI. The CDR3 region has the DNA TGTGCCAGCTCGCCGGGGACGGAGGCCTATGGCTACACCTTC. It is translated as CASSPGTEAYGYTF.

The sample holds a few counts of this clonotype. The CDR3 DNA reads TGTGCCAGCAGCCCCCGGCTAGCGACTAGCACAGATACGCAGTATTTT. Amino acid sequence: CASSPRLATSTDTQYF. The chain has TRBV7-2 and TRBJ2-3; D may be TRBD2 (6 bases). CDR3 length: 16 residues. V lost 5 bases and J 0 bases, leaving 15 bases between the germline ends. Germline V gene sequence: CDR1 SGHTA, CDR2 FQGNSA.

This clonotype was observed a handful of times. This chain connects TRBV18 to TRBJ2-1, with 7 bases matching TRBD1. The CDR3 runs to 15 residues. J gave up 2 bases and V 3 bases, and 4 bases lay outside the gene matches. CDR1 KGHSH and CDR2 LQKENI come from the germline V gene. In DNA, the CDR3 is TGTGCCAGCTCACCTCGACAGGGAGCCTACAATGAGCAGTTCTTC. Protein sequence: CASSPRQGAYNEQFF.

At least ten counts were recorded for this clonotype. This chain joins TRBV5-1 and TRBJ2-1; D tentatively fits TRBD1 or TRBD2 (5 bases each). V was trimmed by 0 bases and J by 5 bases, leaving 9 bases between them. This CDR3 is 14 amino acids long. Germline V gene sequence: CDR1 SGHRS, CDR2 YFSETQ. The CDR3 bases are TGCGCCAGCAGCTTGGGGGACCTCCACAATGAGCAGTTCTTC. Its protein is CASSLGDLHNEQFF.

Only a few counts were recorded for this clonotype. Here the CDR3 DNA reads TGTGCCACCATCCCCCTAGCGGGAAGGGGTACCGGGGAGCTGTTTTTT. Residues: CATIPLAGRGTGELFF. The chain carries TRBV15 and TRBJ2-2; 9 nucleotides line up with TRBD2. This CDR3 region has 16 residues. Germline V gene sequence: CDR1 LNHNV, CDR2 YYDKDF (reference sequence). The junction had 11 bases not matched to a gene; V was cut back by 7 bases and J by 5 bases.

This clonotype was seen a few times. This chain connects TRBV7-3 to TRBJ2-5, with TRBD2 matching over 11 bases. The ends lost 5 bases at V and 5 bases at J; junction bases unmatched: 7. The CDR3 is 15 residues long. Germline CDR1 and CDR2: SGHTA and FQGTGA. The CDR3 nucleotides read TGTGCCAGCAGCCTACCGACTAGCGGGGTTGAGACCCAGTACTTC. Translated: CASSLPTSGVETQYF.

This clonotype was seen more than once but under ten times. The CDR3 bases are TGTGCCAGCAGCCAAGGGGGACAGTCTGTCTCCACAGATACGCAGTATTTT. Residues: CASSQGGQSVSTDTQYF. J is TRBJ2-3 and V is TRBV3-2; TRBD1 is taken as the D call from the table, unchecked against the DNA. TRBV3-2 is tagged as a pseudogene. The CDR3 is 17 residues long.

This clonotype occurred many times. V usage is TRBV18 and J usage is TRBJ1-2, with D uncertain. The ends were cut back, 6 bases at V and 10 bases at J, with 18 bases in the middle. Germline loops: CDR1 KGHSH, CDR2 LQKENI. The CDR3 sequence is 13 residues long. The CDR3 bases are TGTGCCAGCTCCGCCCCAGAGCAGGACGCCTACACCTTC. Protein product: CASSAPEQDAYTF.

The DNA of the CDR3 is TGCAGTGCTAGAACCGAGGGCTATGGAAACACCATATATTTT. It is translated as CSARTEGYGNTIYF. V is TRBV20-1 and J is TRBJ1-3; D not certain. The CDR3 sequence is 14 residues long. The germline CDR1 and CDR2 sequences are DFQATT and SNEGSKA (reference sequence). The V and J ends lost 2 bases and 3 bases respectively, with 11 bases between them.

The chain joins TRBV9 to TRBJ2-5; 12 bases are shared with TRBD2. The CDR3 length is 17 residues. V was pared by 3 bases and J by 2 bases, with 8 bases of the junction left unmatched. CDR1 SGDLS and CDR2 YYNGEE come from the germline V gene. CDR3 loop: CASSGGLAGTSQETQYF. In DNA, the CDR3 is TGTGCCAGCAGCGGCGGACTAGCGGGGACAAGTCAAGAGACCCAGTACTTC.

The rearrangement joins TRBV18 to TRBJ1-2; D gene uncertain. CDR1 and CDR2 (germline): KGHSH, LQKENI. V lost 3 bases and J 5 bases, leaving 22 bases between the germline ends. The CDR3 length is 17 residues. The CDR3 protein is CASSPPGLKGNDYGYTF. In nucleotides, the CDR3 is TGTGCCAGCTCACCTCCCGGGTTGAAGGGCAACGATTATGGCTACACCTTC.

The V gene is TRBV6-1, the J gene TRBJ2-3; 9 bases are shared with TRBD2. V shed 3 bases and J 6 bases; nucleotides not matched to a gene: 13. The CDR3 contains 17 residues. Germline-derived CDR1 and CDR2 are MNHNS and SASEGT. DNA of the CDR3: TGTGCCAGCAGTGACCCTCGTGCGGGGGGGCCCTGGGATACGCAGTATTTT. Translation gives CASSDPRAGGPWDTQYF.

The gene calls are TRBV12-3 or TRBV12-4 and TRBJ1-6; 7 positions agree with TRBD1. There are 15 residues in the CDR3. V was clipped by 8 bases and J by 6 bases; unmatched bases: 10. The CDR3 protein is CASQALTGTNSPLHF. For the CDR3, the DNA is TGTGCCAGCCAAGCCCTGACAGGGACTAATTCACCCCTCCACTTT.